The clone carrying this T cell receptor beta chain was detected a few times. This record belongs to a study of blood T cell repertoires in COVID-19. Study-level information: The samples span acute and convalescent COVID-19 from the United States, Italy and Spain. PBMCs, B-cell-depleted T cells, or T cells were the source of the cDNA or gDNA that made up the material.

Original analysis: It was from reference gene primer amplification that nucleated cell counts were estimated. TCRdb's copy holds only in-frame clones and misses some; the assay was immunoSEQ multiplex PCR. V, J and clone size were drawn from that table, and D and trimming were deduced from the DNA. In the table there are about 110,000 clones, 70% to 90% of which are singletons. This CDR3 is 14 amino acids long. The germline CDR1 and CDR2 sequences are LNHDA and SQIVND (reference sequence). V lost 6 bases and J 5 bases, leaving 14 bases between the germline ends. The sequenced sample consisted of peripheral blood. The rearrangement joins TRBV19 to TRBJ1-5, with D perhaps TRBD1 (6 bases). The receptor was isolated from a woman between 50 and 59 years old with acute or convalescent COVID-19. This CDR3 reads CASSPTQGYQPQHF. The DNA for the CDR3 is TGTGCCAGTAGCCCAACACAGGGTTATCAGCCCCAGCATTTT.